This T cell receptor (beta chain) originates from a study of T cell repertoires in cytomegalovirus infection. Germline CDR1 reads MNHEY; CDR2 reads SVGEGT. This CDR3 region has 13 residues. V was cut by 8 bases and J by 7 bases, with 15 bases left in between. This clonotype has more than one count but fewer than ten. Its antigen remains unknown. Study-level findings and limits: HLA-C-restricted CMV-specific TCR beta clonotypes were dominant in the ex vivo response.

One entry per CDR3 protein, called by TCRdb with MiXCR from the reads. Of roughly 600,000 distinct CDR3 sequences listed, roughly 26% are singletons. The V and J genes are TRBV6-2 or TRBV6-3 and TRBJ2-1; the D gene is possibly TRBD2 (7 bases). Sequencing was performed on CD8+ T cells from PBMCs. The origin of this receptor is a human donor in good health (CMV status not recorded). Some clones in this sample may be carry-over from other donors' samples. The CDR3 region is CASSSGGANEQFF. CDR3 in DNA: TGTGCCAGCTCCTCTGGGGGGGCGAATGAGCAGTTCTTC.